The 15 T cell receptor beta chains reported below all come from one sample, sequenced in a study of blood T cell repertoires in COVID-19. Assay used: immunoSEQ multiplex PCR; TCRdb lists only in-frame clones, some missing. The sample holds 150,000 to 200,000 clones, approximately 87% seen once. Material for sequencing was peripheral blood. These receptor sequences come from a man in his late teens or twenties with active or convalescent COVID-19.

This chain links TRBV5-1 with TRBJ2-2; 10 bases are a match to TRBD2. Germline-derived CDR1 and CDR2 are SGHRS and YFSETQ. V dropped 7 bases and J dropped 5; count of bases not matched to a gene: 11. The CDR3 is made up of 16 amino acids. The CDR3 DNA reads TGCGCCAGCGGCCGAGGGCCTAGCGGGAGTACCGGGGAGCTGTTTTTT. It encodes CASGRGPSGSTGELFF.

The chain carries TRBV19 and TRBJ1-5; TRBD1 aligns across 10 bases. The CDR3 runs 16 residues. CDR1 is LNHDA, CDR2 SQIVND, per germline (reference sequence). V gave up 6 bases and J gave up 3 bases; unmatched junction bases: 8. For the CDR3, the DNA is TGTGCCAGTAGCAACGGACAGGGGGTGTACAATCAGCCCCAGCATTTT. Translation gives CASSNGQGVYNQPQHF.

This clone appeared once. The rearrangement uses TRBV29-1 and TRBJ2-5; the D gene is possibly TRBD2 (5 bases). Looked up from germline, CDR1 is SQVTM and CDR2 is ANQGSEA. The CDR3 sequence is 13 residues long. V was shortened by 3 bases and J by 5 bases, with 13 bases between the two germline ends. For the CDR3, the DNA is TGCAGCGTTGAGAAGAGGGTGGGGGAGACCCAGTACTTC. As protein: CSVEKRVGETQYF.

CDR3: CASSQNFGETQYF. The CDR3 region has the DNA TGTGCCAGCAGCCAAAATTTCGGGGAGACCCAGTACTTC. The chain carries TRBV3-1 (or the pseudogene TRBV3-2) and TRBJ2-5; unclear D gene. The germline gives CDR1 LGHDT, CDR2 YNNKEL (reference sequence). Trimming cost V 2 bases and J 5 bases, with 9 bases left between them. This CDR3 comprises 13 residues.

The chain has TRBV6-5 and TRBJ1-2; no reliable D call. Germline values: CDR1 MNHEY, CDR2 SVGAGI. Trimming removed 7 bases at V and 8 bases at J, with 14 bases between. The CDR3 covers 12 residues. CDR3 loop: CASTSAGWGYTF. The CDR3 nucleotides read TGTGCCAGCACCTCAGCGGGGTGGGGCTACACCTTC.

This chain joins TRBV29-1 and TRBJ1-2; D remains ambiguous. CDR1 and CDR2 (germline): SQVTM, ANQGSEA. This CDR3 comprises 12 residues. V shed 3 bases and J shed 4 bases, with 9 bases lying between them. CDR3 in amino acids: CSVETGSYGYTF. The DNA of the CDR3 is TGCAGCGTTGAGACGGGAAGCTATGGCTACACCTTC.

The chain carries TRBV29-1 and TRBJ1-6; D is perhaps TRBD1 (5 bases). Germline CDR1 is SQVTM and CDR2 is ANQGSEA. V shed 4 bases and J shed 5 bases, with 9 bases lying between them. This CDR3 is 13 amino acids long. The CDR3 here is CSVGTGDNSPLHF. CDR3 coding DNA: TGCAGCGTTGGCACAGGCGATAATTCACCCCTCCACTTT.

The chain is built from TRBV7-3 and TRBJ1-6; 7 positions match TRBD1. The germline gives CDR1 SGHTA, CDR2 FQGTGA. The CDR3 sequence is 15 residues long. V shed 5 bases and J 8 bases; nucleotides not matched to a gene: 9. Here the CDR3 DNA reads TGTGCCAGCAGCCTCGCCGGGACAGAGGATTCACCCCTCCACTTT. Protein product: CASSLAGTEDSPLHF.

The J gene is TRBJ1-1, the V gene TRBV19; D unclear. V dropped 10 bases and J dropped 2 bases, with 11 bases sitting between them. The CDR3 is 12 amino acids. Germline-derived CDR1 and CDR2 are LNHDA and SQIVND (reference sequence). The CDR3 DNA follows: TGTGCCACCAGGTTTTTTAACACTGAAGCTTTCTTT. Translation gives CATRFFNTEAFF.

The chain links TRBV2 to TRBJ2-2; TRBD2 is a possible D gene (6 bases). This CDR3 region has 15 residues. Germline values: CDR1 SNHLY, CDR2 FYNNEI. V was clipped by 6 bases and J by 2 bases, with 13 bases between them. CDR3 DNA sequence: TGTGCCAGCAGAGCCTATAGCGGCAACACCGGGGAGCTGTTTTTT. Encoded protein: CASRAYSGNTGELFF.

V usage is TRBV20-1 and J usage is TRBJ2-7; 9 bases are a match to TRBD2. Germline lookup yields CDR1 DFQATT and CDR2 SNEGSKA (reference sequence). The CDR3 runs to 18 residues. J lost 1 base, V lost 3 bases, and 16 bases had no gene match. The CDR3 region is CSASKIGGLAGISYEQYF. In nucleotides, the CDR3 is TGCAGTGCTAGTAAAATAGGGGGCCTAGCGGGGATATCCTACGAGCAGTACTTC.

The chain has TRBV2 and TRBJ2-6, with TRBD1 matching over 7 bases. Trimming removed 4 bases from V and 2 bases from J; junction bases left unmatched: 5. This CDR3 spans 16 amino acids. Per germline, CDR1 SNHLY and CDR2 FYNNEI. The CDR3 DNA reads as TGTGCCAGCAGTGTGACAGGGTTAACTGGGGCCAACGTCCTGACTTTC. Its translation: CASSVTGLTGANVLTF.

The rearrangement joins TRBV7-2 to TRBJ2-7; 7 bases line up with TRBD2. Trimming cost V 5 bases and J 2 bases; bases outside gene matches: 9. The CDR3 totals 15 residues. The germline CDR1 and CDR2 sequences are SGHTA and FQGNSA. CDR3 in amino acids: CASSPFAGVAYEQYF. The CDR3 DNA sequence: TGTGCCAGCAGCCCTTTCGCGGGAGTAGCCTACGAGCAGTACTTC.

The rearrangement uses TRBV18 and TRBJ1-2; 12 bases fit TRBD1. V gave up 4 bases and J gave up 6 bases; unmatched junction bases: 3. The V gene's germline CDR1 is KGHSH and CDR2 LQKENI. The CDR3 has 14 residues. CDR3 bases: TGTGCCAGCTCACTTGGGACAGGGGGCGATGGCTACACCTTC. Translating gives CASSLGTGGDGYTF.

The count of this clone is one. The chain employs TRBV12-5 and TRBJ1-2; 7 positions agree with TRBD1. Germline CDR1 and CDR2: LGHNT and FRNRAP. There are 15 residues in the CDR3. V shed 4 bases, J shed 8 bases, and the junction held 13 bases outside the gene matches. CDR3 sequence (DNA): TGTGCTAGTGGTTCCCCCACCACAGGGGAGGAGGGCTACACCTTC. Residues: CASGSPTTGEEGYTF.